This T cell receptor beta chain was recorded in a study of cytomegalovirus exposure and HLA in healthy donors. Study-wide context: A prior analysis found more than 90 million unique TCR beta sequences from some 200 million T cells. Overall study findings and caveats: In a later analysis, common viral pathogens appeared linked to several of the most significant clusters.

Amplification used 60 Vbeta primers and 13 Jbeta primers. Method: immunoSEQ multiplex PCR; TCRdb's copy keeps in-frame clones and lacks some. The table includes around 170,000 clones, over 60% detected once. About this clone itself: The antigen is undetermined.

This clonotype originated in a girl between 5 and 17 years old in good health and CMV-seronegative. The sample was PBMCs.

The chain's CDR3 is CASSPAGFTEAFF. In nucleotides, the CDR3 is TGTGCCAGCAGTCCGGCGGGGTTCACTGAAGCTTTCTTT. V usage is TRBV14 and J usage is TRBJ1-1; D is undetermined. The V gene lost 6 bases and the J gene lost 4 bases, with 12 bases spanning the gap. The CDR3 has 13 residues. Germline loops: CDR1 SGHDN, CDR2 FVKESK.